Listed below are T cell receptor beta chains from one sample, sequenced in a study of blood T cell repertoires in COVID-19. The protocol was immunoSEQ multiplex PCR, while the TCRdb copy is restricted to in-frame clones and leaves out a portion. Among approximately 170,000 clones listed, 86% were seen once. The sample taken for sequencing was peripheral blood. The receptor set was obtained from a man between 65 and 85 years old with acute or convalescent COVID-19. Each CDR3 is given with its conserved first and last residue. A D gene is named only where the DNA matches it firmly.

j_gene: TRBJ1-4; d_gene: .; v_gene: TRBV5-6; CDR3aa: CASSLRGGGPYEKLFF
j_gene: TRBJ2-5; d_gene: .; v_gene: TRBV7-3; CDR3aa: CASSPSQQETQYF
j_gene: TRBJ2-7; d_gene: TRBD1; v_gene: TRBV28; CDR3aa: CASRDRLYEQYF
j_gene: TRBJ1-3; d_gene: TRBD1; v_gene: TRBV5-1; CDR3aa: CASSYGQGLSGNTIYF
j_gene: TRBJ1-3; d_gene: TRBD1; v_gene: TRBV7-3; CDR3aa: CASSLWGTGGSGNTIYF
j_gene: TRBJ2-5; d_gene: .; v_gene: TRBV5-1; CDR3aa: CASSRDLETQYF
j_gene: TRBJ1-5; d_gene: TRBD1; v_gene: TRBV30; CDR3aa: CAWSSGTAGYIGNQPQHF
j_gene: TRBJ2-7; d_gene: TRBD2; v_gene: TRBV7-2; CDR3aa: CASSLGSGSGEQYF
j_gene: TRBJ1-3; d_gene: TRBD1; v_gene: TRBV7-2; CDR3aa: CASSPSAGTASGNTIYF
j_gene: TRBJ1-6; d_gene: TRBD1; v_gene: TRBV28; CDR3aa: CASSYQRGQSSYNSPLHF
j_gene: TRBJ1-4; d_gene: .; v_gene: TRBV19; CDR3aa: CASSRRRTNEKLFF
j_gene: TRBJ2-1; d_gene: .; v_gene: TRBV9; CDR3aa: CASSAYQGNDEQFF
j_gene: TRBJ1-1; d_gene: .; v_gene: TRBV6-6; CDR3aa: CASSLRGEAFF
j_gene: TRBJ2-5; d_gene: .; v_gene: TRBV11-1; CDR3aa: CASSALVGETQYF
j_gene: TRBJ2-5; d_gene: .; v_gene: TRBV5-6; CDR3aa: CASSLRGQETQYF
j_gene: TRBJ1-3; d_gene: .; v_gene: TRBV10-3; CDR3aa: CAISESWEDTIYF
j_gene: TRBJ2-7; d_gene: .; v_gene: TRBV27; CDR3aa: CASSPNRGYEQYF
j_gene: TRBJ1-1; d_gene: TRBD1; v_gene: TRBV6-5; CDR3aa: CASSPGTGGKAFF
j_gene: TRBJ2-7; d_gene: TRBD2; v_gene: TRBV12-3/TRBV12-4; CDR3aa: CASSSREGAEQYF
j_gene: TRBJ1-2; d_gene: TRBD1; v_gene: TRBV28; CDR3aa: CAIRRDRELVSTF
j_gene: TRBJ1-6; d_gene: .; v_gene: TRBV19; CDR3aa: CASSITLTVQGLVPYNSPLHF
j_gene: TRBJ1-4; d_gene: TRBD1; v_gene: TRBV4-1; CDR3aa: CASSQDGVRTGYEKLFF
j_gene: TRBJ2-3; d_gene: .; v_gene: TRBV14; CDR3aa: CASSQDHRTGAPSTDTQYF
j_gene: TRBJ2-5; d_gene: .; v_gene: TRBV9; CDR3aa: CASSPRTLKGETQYF
j_gene: TRBJ1-1; d_gene: TRBD1; v_gene: TRBV12-3/TRBV12-4; CDR3aa: CASNTGDTEAFF
j_gene: TRBJ2-1; d_gene: TRBD1; v_gene: TRBV2; CDR3aa: CASSFVGQGNEQFF
j_gene: TRBJ2-3; d_gene: TRBD2; v_gene: TRBV2; CDR3aa: CASSEWSGRSDTQYF
j_gene: TRBJ1-4; d_gene: .; v_gene: TRBV6-6; CDR3aa: CASSSAQGQEKLFF
j_gene: TRBJ1-3; d_gene: .; v_gene: TRBV28; CDR3aa: CASSFMGGQGNTIYF
j_gene: TRBJ2-7; d_gene: TRBD2; v_gene: TRBV28; CDR3aa: CASSLTSGASYEQYF
j_gene: TRBJ2-6; d_gene: TRBD1; v_gene: TRBV4-2; CDR3aa: CASSQLDRAAGANVLTF
j_gene: TRBJ1-1; d_gene: .; v_gene: TRBV11-2; CDR3aa: CASSLDSALMNTEAFF
j_gene: TRBJ2-1; d_gene: TRBD2; v_gene: TRBV11-3; CDR3aa: CASSSTSGRNEQFF